The 26 T cell receptor beta chains below all came from one sample that was sequenced in a study of blood T cells in healthy people across ages. Through a sample-barcoded 5' primer and a J-beta primer mix, a second PCR was run for roughly 6 to 12 cycles. TCRdb re-called the 5' RACE reads with MiXCR, one entry per CDR3 protein. In the table there are some 930,000 distinct CDR3 sequences, around 29% of which are singletons. These data were also reused for a study on T cells of mothers and their children.

The sample comprised blood. The receptor source for this set is a woman aged 40 to 50 in good health.

This clonotype was detected once. This chain connects TRBV19 to TRBJ2-2, with D hard to call. V lost 5 bases, J lost 3 bases, and 10 bases lay in between. The CDR3 loop spans 14 amino acids. From germline, CDR1 is LNHDA and CDR2 SQIVND (reference sequence). CDR3 loop: CASSETADTGELFF. CDR3 nucleotides: TGTGCCAGTAGTGAGACCGCGGACACCGGGGAGCTGTTTTTT.

This chain links TRBV4-2 with TRBJ2-7; perhaps TRBD2 as D (5 bases). Germline V gene sequence: CDR1 LGHNA, CDR2 YNFKEQ. The CDR3 length is 14 residues. V dropped 3 bases and J dropped 0 bases, with 9 bases sitting between them. CDR3 protein: CASSQGVTSYEQYF. The CDR3 DNA is TGTGCCAGCAGCCAGGGAGTCACCTCCTACGAGCAGTACTTC.

V usage is TRBV5-1 and J usage is TRBJ2-1, with TRBD2 as a possible D gene (7 bases). This CDR3 is 17 amino acids long. Germline V CDR1 and CDR2: SGHRS, YFSETQ. V was trimmed by 4 bases and J by 4 bases, leaving 21 bases between them. The chain's CDR3 is CASSPFGGGISYNEQFF. Here the CDR3 DNA reads TGCGCCAGCAGCCCTTTTGGCGGGGGCATTTCTTACAATGAGCAGTTCTTC.

Points on this clonotype: A much larger clonotype is one base distant, so this may be a read error. The CDR3 DNA reads as TGTGCCAGCAGGGGACATGGGAAAAACATTCAGTACTTC. Its translation: CASRGHGKNIQYF. J is TRBJ2-4 and V is TRBV28; TRBD1 might be the D (6 bases). Trimming removed 6 bases from V and 4 bases from J, with 10 bases in between. Germline values: CDR1 MDHEN, CDR2 SYDVKM. CDR3 length equals 13 residues.

This clonotype was observed at least ten times. The chain links TRBV10-3 to TRBJ2-1; D ambiguous. This CDR3 comprises 11 residues. Germline values: CDR1 ENHRY, CDR2 SYGVKD. The V end lost 4 bases, the J end lost 7 bases, and 5 bases lay between the germline ends. The CDR3 sequence: CAISVENEQFF. The CDR3 region has the DNA TGTGCCATCAGTGTGGAAAATGAGCAGTTCTTC.

The rearrangement links TRBV12-3 or TRBV12-4 to TRBJ1-5; maybe TRBD1 (5 bases). This CDR3 is 14 amino acids long. V was pared by 2 bases and J by 7 bases, with 12 bases between. In DNA, the CDR3 is TGTGCCAGCAGTTTAACCCAGGGTGGCCAGCCCCAGCATTTT. Amino acid sequence: CASSLTQGGQPQHF.

The chain recombines TRBV5-1 with TRBJ2-4; D assignment may be TRBD1 or TRBD2 (5 bases each). The CDR3 is made up of 15 amino acids. Trimming pared 1 base from V and 8 bases from J, leaving 16 bases between. Germline CDR1 reads SGHRS; CDR2 reads YFSETQ. CDR3 sequence reads: CASSLTRGEGHIQYF. The DNA of the CDR3 is TGCGCCAGCAGCTTGACAAGGGGAGAGGGGCACATTCAGTACTTC.

V usage is TRBV6-2 or TRBV6-3 and J usage is TRBJ1-6; perhaps TRBD1 as D (5 bases). The germline CDR1 and CDR2 sequences are MNHEY and SVGEGT. The CDR3 extends over 16 amino acids. Trimming left V 6 bases short and J 10 bases short, with 22 bases between. For the CDR3, the DNA is TGTGCCAGCAGCACCCAGAGTCTTCCAGGGTACTCACCCCTCCACTTT. Its translation is CASSTQSLPGYSPLHF.

This chain joins TRBV7-2 and TRBJ2-3; tentative D call: TRBD2 (6 bases). The ends were cut back, 4 bases at V and 4 bases at J, with 15 bases in the middle. From germline, CDR1 is SGHTA and CDR2 FQGNSA. CDR3 length equals 15 residues. CDR3 nucleotide sequence: TGTGCCAGCAGCTCGGCCGCCTGGGGGGCAGATACGCAGTATTTT. This translates into CASSSAAWGADTQYF. The full variable domain, rest sourced from reference TRBV7-2 and TRBJ2-3, is GAGVSQSPSNKVTEKGKDVELRCDPISGHTALYWYRQSLGQGLEFLIYFQGNSAPDKSGLPSDRFSAERTGGSVSTLTIQRTQQEDSAVYLCASSSAAWGADTQYFGPGTRLTVL.

In DNA, the CDR3 is TGTGCCAGCAGCCAATTCGGCGCTGAAGCTTTCTTT. It codes for CASSQFGAEAFF. V and J are TRBV3-1 and TRBJ1-1; D not certain. The CDR3 is 12 residues long. The germline V gene encodes CDR1 LGHDT and CDR2 YNNKEL (reference sequence). V gave up 2 bases and J gave up 6 bases, with 7 bases separating them.

The chain uses TRBV18 and TRBJ2-7; D may be TRBD2 (5 bases). Between the trimmed V and J ends, which lost 10 bases and 2 bases, there was a span of 12 bases. This CDR3 is 12 amino acids long. Germline V gene lookup returns CDR1 KGHSH and CDR2 LQKENI. The CDR3 protein is CATRDRTYEQYF. The DNA of the CDR3 is TGTGCCACCCGGGATCGAACCTACGAGCAGTACTTC.

This clonotype was seen a handful of times. The J gene is TRBJ1-2, the V gene TRBV27; D call uncertain. This CDR3 is 16 amino acids long. Germline V gene lookup returns CDR1 MNHEY and CDR2 SMNVEV (reference sequence). V was clipped by 2 bases and J by 2 bases, with 15 bases between them. Here the CDR3 reads CASSLNYDTLNYGYTF. The CDR3 bases are TGTGCCAGCAGTTTAAATTATGACACCTTGAACTATGGCTACACCTTC.

V gene TRBV12-3 or TRBV12-4 combines with J gene TRBJ1-6, with TRBD1 identical over 7 bases. V lost 0 bases to trimming and J lost 13 bases; unmatched junction nucleotides: 12. The CDR3 sequence is 16 residues long. The CDR3 bases are TGTGCCAGCAGTTTAGCGGACAGGTCCCCTTTCTATCCCCTCCACTTT. This codes for CASSLADRSPFYPLHF.

The chain uses TRBV11-3 and TRBJ2-1, with a possible D match to TRBD2 (5 bases). V lost 2 bases and J lost 5, with 10 bases in between. Germline loops: CDR1 SGHNT, CDR2 YENEEA. The CDR3 has 14 amino acids. CDR3 DNA: TGTGCCAGCAGCTTACTAGCCTCAGACAATGAGCAGTTCTTC. Translated, it gives CASSLLASDNEQFF.

The J gene is TRBJ2-3, the V gene TRBV7-9, with D unclear. The CDR3 contains 14 residues. Germline-derived CDR1 and CDR2 are SEHNR and FQNEAQ (reference sequence). With 5 bases removed from V and 0 bases from J, the gap between germline ends came to 9 bases. CDR3: CASSQLSSTDTQYF. Here the CDR3 DNA reads TGTGCCAGCAGCCAATTATCTAGCACAGATACGCAGTATTTT.

This clonotype has just a few counts. The chain has TRBV7-2 and TRBJ2-3; TRBD1 matches 10 bases. The CDR3 loop spans 17 amino acids. With V trimmed by 5 bases and J by 0 bases, 8 bases remained unmatched. CDR1 and CDR2 from the germline V gene are SGHTA and FQGNSA. CDR3 sequence: CASSRQGARISTDTQYF. As DNA, the CDR3 is TGTGCCAGCAGCCGACAGGGGGCCCGAATTAGCACAGATACGCAGTATTTT.

This clonotype showed up just a few times. This rearrangement joins TRBV5-1 to TRBJ2-2, with a possible D match to TRBD2 (6 bases). The CDR3 runs 16 residues. The V gene's germline CDR1 is SGHRS and CDR2 YFSETQ. Trimming removed 4 bases at V and 6 bases at J, with 19 bases between. CDR3 nucleotides: TGCGCCAGCAGCATAACCGGGACTCGGCGGGCCGGGGAGCTGTTTTTT. Its translation is CASSITGTRRAGELFF. The full variable domain, in which reference TRBV5-1 and TRBJ2-2 provide the parts outside the CDR3, is KAGVTQTPRYLIKTRGQQVTLSCSPISGHRSVSWYQQTPGQGLQFLFEYFSETQRNKGNFPGRFSGRQFSNSRSEMNVSTLELGDSALYLCASSITGTRRAGELFFGEGSRLTVL.

The chain employs TRBV12-3 or TRBV12-4 and TRBJ1-6; 8 bases align to TRBD1. The CDR3 length is 14 residues. J lost 10 bases, V lost 5 bases, and 7 bases had no gene match. CDR3 protein: CASSTTGERSPLHF. DNA for the CDR3: TGTGCCAGCAGTACGACAGGGGAAAGGTCACCCCTCCACTTT.

This sequence joins TRBV25-1 and TRBJ1-5; D might be TRBD1 (6 bases). Germline V gene lookup returns CDR1 MGHDK and CDR2 SYGVNS. The CDR3 is made up of 14 amino acids. Trimming took off 10 bases at V and 5 bases at J, with 18 bases between the two ends. CDR3 nucleotides: TGTGCCACCGGGGGCCGAGGGTACGATCAGCCCCAGCATTTT. Amino acid sequence: CATGGRGYDQPQHF. The full variable domain, with the rest looked up from reference TRBV25-1 and TRBJ1-5, is EADIYQTPRYLVIGTGKKITLECSQTMGHDKMYWYQQDPGMELHLIHYSYGVNSTEKGDLSSESTVSRIRTEHFPLTLESARPSHTSQYLCATGGRGYDQPQHFGDGTRLSIL.

This clonotype occurred a few times. V and J are TRBV4-1 and TRBJ2-3, with D possibly being TRBD1 or TRBD2 (6 bases each). From germline, CDR1 is MGHRA and CDR2 YSYEKL. There are 19 residues in the CDR3. Deletions cut 3 bases from V and 6 bases from J, with 28 bases between. CDR3 protein: CASSHPGARLGRASDTQYF. The CDR3 nucleotides are TGCGCCAGCAGCCATCCGGGGGCCCGACTCGGCCGTGCATCCGATACGCAGTATTTT.

This clonotype was observed many times. The rearrangement uses TRBV5-1 and TRBJ2-5; 9 bases map to TRBD2. CDR1 is SGHRS, CDR2 YFSETQ, per germline. V was clipped by 4 bases and J by 4 bases; unmatched bases: 5. The CDR3 contains 14 residues. The CDR3 protein is CASSSSGSGETQYF. The DNA of the CDR3 is TGCGCCAGCAGCAGTAGCGGGAGTGGAGAGACCCAGTACTTC.

At least ten counts were recorded for this clonotype. The junction does not match germline at one end; this may be a read error. This sequence joins TRBV7-7 and TRBJ2-5; weak D call: TRBD1 (6 bases). Looked up from germline, CDR1 is SSHAT and CDR2 is FNYEAQ (reference sequence). The CDR3 loop spans 14 amino acids. CDR3 DNA sequence: TGTGCTAGCAGCTTAAGCCTAGGGGGAGAGACCCAGTACTTC. This gives the protein CASSLSLGGETQYF.

This clonotype was observed many times. The chain carries TRBV20-1 and TRBJ2-7, with 11 bases lining up with TRBD2. The CDR3 length is 14 residues. The germline CDR1 and CDR2 sequences are DFQATT and SNEGSKA (reference sequence). The J segment lost 4 bases and the V segment lost 3 bases, leaving 5 bases of the junction unmatched. CDR3 sequence (DNA): TGCAGTGCTAGCGTAGCGGGGGGGCCGTACGAGCAGTACTTC. Its protein product is CSASVAGGPYEQYF.

There are a few counts of this clonotype. V and J are TRBV7-9 and TRBJ2-5; D may be TRBD1 (5 bases). Trimming shortened V by 5 bases and J by 3 bases, and 13 bases separated the two germline ends. CDR3 length: 14 amino acids. Germline CDR1 SEHNR, CDR2 FQNEAQ (reference sequence). In DNA, the CDR3 is TGTGCCAGCAGCCCAGGGCCGACAAAAGAGACCCAGTACTTC. The encoded protein is CASSPGPTKETQYF.

To note about this clonotype: This clone may be a read error of a much larger clone one base away. V usage is TRBV20-1 and J usage is TRBJ2-7, with TRBD1 identical over 7 bases. CDR1 is DFQATT and CDR2 is SNEGSKA in the germline V gene (reference sequence). Germline trimming cut 8 bases from V and 7 bases from J; bases unmatched to any gene: 11. This CDR3 has 12 amino acids. The CDR3, as DNA: TGCAGTACTCCTGACAGGGTGGTTGAGCAGTACTTC. This encodes CSTPDRVVEQYF.

The chain combines TRBV5-1 with TRBJ2-5; 8 bases align to TRBD1. The germline V gene has CDR1 SGHRS and CDR2 YFSETQ. CDR3 length equals 15 residues. V lost 8 bases, J lost 3 bases, and 12 bases stayed unmatched. For the CDR3, the DNA is TGCGCCAGTAGAATTGGGACAGGTCGGGAAGAGACCCAGTACTTC. It translates to CASRIGTGREETQYF. The whole variable domain, remainder taken from reference TRBV5-1 and TRBJ2-5, is KAGVTQTPRYLIKTRGQQVTLSCSPISGHRSVSWYQQTPGQGLQFLFEYFSETQRNKGNFPGRFSGRQFSNSRSEMNVSTLELGDSALYLCASRIGTGREETQYFGPGTRLLVL.